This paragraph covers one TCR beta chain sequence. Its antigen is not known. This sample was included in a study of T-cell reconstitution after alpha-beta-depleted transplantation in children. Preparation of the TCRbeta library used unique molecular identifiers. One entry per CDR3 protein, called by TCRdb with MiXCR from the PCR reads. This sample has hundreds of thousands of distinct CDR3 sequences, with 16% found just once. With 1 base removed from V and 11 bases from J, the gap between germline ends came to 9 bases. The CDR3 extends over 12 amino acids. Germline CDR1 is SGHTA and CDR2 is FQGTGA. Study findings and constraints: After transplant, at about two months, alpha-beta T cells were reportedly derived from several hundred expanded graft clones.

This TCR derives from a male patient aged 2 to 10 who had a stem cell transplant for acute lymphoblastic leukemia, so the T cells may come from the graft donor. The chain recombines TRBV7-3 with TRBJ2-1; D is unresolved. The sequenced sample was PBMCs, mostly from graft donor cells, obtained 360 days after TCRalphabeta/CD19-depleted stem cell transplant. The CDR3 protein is CASSLSESQQFF. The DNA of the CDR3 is TGTGCCAGCAGCTTAAGTGAATCCCAGCAGTTCTTC.